What follows are 9 T cell receptor beta chains derived from one specimen sequenced in a study of CD8 T cells in ankylosing spondylitis. Broader study findings: Characteristic of ankylosing spondylitis blood, it appeared, was a TCR beta motif comprising several highly homologous variants.

These receptors lack a known antigen. MiXCR, run by TCRdb on the 5' RACE reads, gives a single entry per CDR3 protein. The table has roughly 700,000 distinct CDR3 sequences, around 17% seen once. The sample was blood, either unsorted or a sorted T cell fraction (not recorded which). The receptors here all came from a male donor with ankylosing spondylitis.

The chain uses TRBV6-1 and TRBJ1-5; TRBD1 is a possible D gene (5 bases). The CDR3 covers 15 residues. The V and J ends lost 6 bases and 6 bases respectively, with 18 bases between them. CDR1 and CDR2 from the germline V gene are MNHNS and SASEGT. In DNA form, the CDR3 reads TGTGCCAGCAGCCGCGGGGGGGAGCGTGGTCAGCCCCAGCATTTT. It encodes CASSRGGERGQPQHF.

This clonotype appeared many times. The J gene is TRBJ1-5, the V gene TRBV5-6, with D perhaps matching TRBD1 (6 bases). The CDR3 spans 14 residues. Deletions cut 4 bases from V and 1 base from J, with 9 bases between. Germline V gene lookup returns CDR1 SGHDT and CDR2 YYEEEE. The chain's CDR3 is CASSLRGSNQPQHF. The DNA for the CDR3 is TGTGCCAGCAGCCTAAGGGGGAGCAATCAGCCCCAGCATTTT.

The table lists this clonotype with a few counts. The genes are TRBV4-1 and TRBJ2-7, with 9 bases lining up with TRBD2. This CDR3 comprises 16 residues. The germline V gene encodes CDR1 MGHRA and CDR2 YSYEKL. V was clipped by 3 bases and J by 4 bases; unmatched bases: 10. The CDR3 loop reads CASSQVARGGYYEQYF. The DNA of the CDR3 is TGCGCCAGCAGCCAGGTGGCGCGGGGGGGGTATTACGAGCAGTACTTC.

The chain employs TRBV20-1 and TRBJ2-4, with unresolved D. This CDR3 has 16 residues. V lost 0 bases to trimming and J lost 0 bases, with 12 bases between them. Germline CDR1 reads DFQATT; CDR2 reads SNEGSKA (reference sequence). The CDR3 DNA sequence: TGCAGTGCTAGAGATCTAGTCCCCCTAGCCAAAAACATTCAGTACTTC. Translation gives CSARDLVPLAKNIQYF.

V and J are TRBV28 and TRBJ1-1; D is undetermined. Germline CDR1 is MDHEN and CDR2 is SYDVKM. V was trimmed by 3 bases and J by 1 base, leaving 6 bases between them. The CDR3 loop spans 13 amino acids. The CDR3 DNA sequence: TGTGCCAGCAGTTTGATTAAGAACACTGAAGCTTTCTTT. Translated, it gives CASSLIKNTEAFF.

This clonotype was counted many times. The CDR3 region is CATSRGGTGLNTEAFF. The CDR3 nucleotides are TGTGCCACCAGCAGGGGCGGGACAGGGCTGAACACTGAAGCTTTCTTT. The J gene is TRBJ1-1, the V gene TRBV15; 9 nucleotides agree with TRBD1. The CDR3 consists of 16 residues. CDR1 LNHNV and CDR2 YYDKDF come from the germline V gene (reference sequence). V trimming: 3 bases; J trimming: 0 bases; junction bases outside the gene matches: 5.

This clonotype showed up just a few times. This sequence joins TRBV5-1 and TRBJ1-1; 7 nucleotides agree with TRBD1. V was pared by 4 bases and J by 2 bases, with 11 bases of the junction left unmatched. Germline CDR1 is SGHRS and CDR2 is YFSETQ. This CDR3 comprises 16 residues. The CDR3 region has the DNA TGCGCCAGCAGCCGGATGACAGGGAACAAAAACACTGAAGCTTTCTTT. It encodes CASSRMTGNKNTEAFF.

This clonotype was picked up a small number of times. The V gene is TRBV12-3 or TRBV12-4, the J gene TRBJ2-7, with D tentatively TRBD2 (5 bases). V dropped 3 bases and J dropped 3 bases, with 12 bases sitting between them. This CDR3 is built from 14 residues. CDR3 coding DNA: TGTGCCAGCAGTTTTGGTTCAGGAGGCTACGAGCAGTACTTC. Protein sequence: CASSFGSGGYEQYF.

A few counts support this clonotype. The CDR3 loop is CASSPDDGNTEAFF. For the CDR3, the DNA is TGTGCCAGCAGTCCCGATGACGGGAACACTGAAGCTTTCTTT. The rearrangement joins TRBV12-3 or TRBV12-4 to TRBJ1-1, with D unresolved. This CDR3 is built from 14 residues. The germline V and J ends were trimmed by 5 bases and 1 base, with 11 bases remaining between them.